A selection of T cell receptor beta chains follows, all from one sample in a study of blood T cell repertoires in COVID-19. Assay: immunoSEQ multiplex PCR; the TCRdb copy retains only in-frame clones and omits some. The table lists about 140,000 clones, 82% of them singletons. The sequencing input was peripheral blood. All receptors come from a woman of 80 years or more with acute or convalescent COVID-19. CDR3s include the opening cysteine and the closing phenylalanine or tryptophan. D genes are given only for firm matches. Expanded clones get a size class; other rows say once, few or many, or leave the size out.

J gene: TRBJ2-4; V gene: TRBV10-2; D gene: NA; clone size: NA; CDR3 protein: CASRQIAKNIQYF; CDR3 DNA: TGCGCCAGCCGACAGATAGCCAAAAACATTCAGTACTTC
J gene: TRBJ2-5; V gene: TRBV27; D gene: TRBD2; clone size: NA; CDR3 protein: CASRDSGREETQYF; CDR3 DNA: TGTGCCAGCAGAGATAGCGGGAGGGAGGAGACCCAGTACTTC
J gene: TRBJ1-4; V gene: TRBV5-1; D gene: TRBD1; clone size: NA; CDR3 protein: CASSSGTGFLDEKLFF; CDR3 DNA: TGCGCCAGCAGCTCCGGGACAGGGTTTTTGGATGAAAAACTGTTTTTT
J gene: TRBJ2-2; V gene: TRBV27; D gene: NA; clone size: NA; CDR3 protein: CASSLFPRGGFPGELFF; CDR3 DNA: TGTGCCAGCAGTTTATTTCCCAGGGGTGGTTTTCCCGGGGAGCTGTTTTTT
J gene: TRBJ1-2; V gene: TRBV5-1; D gene: NA; clone size: NA; CDR3 protein: CASSLTVATGLRGYTF; CDR3 DNA: TGCGCCAGCAGCTTGACCGTCGCCACGGGATTACGGGGCTACACCTTC
J gene: TRBJ2-7; V gene: TRBV9; D gene: TRBD2; clone size: NA; CDR3 protein: CASSLRAGGPPSEQYF; CDR3 DNA: TGTGCCAGCAGCTTAAGAGCGGGGGGCCCTCCGTCCGAGCAGTACTTC
J gene: TRBJ1-6; V gene: TRBV9; D gene: NA; clone size: NA; CDR3 protein: CASSEQGSYNSPLHF; CDR3 DNA: TGTGCCAGCAGCGAGCAGGGCTCCTATAATTCACCCCTCCACTTT
J gene: TRBJ2-1; V gene: TRBV11-1; D gene: NA; clone size: NA; CDR3 protein: CASSSLSSYNEQFF; CDR3 DNA: TGTGCCAGCAGCTCGCTAAGCTCCTACAATGAGCAGTTCTTC
J gene: TRBJ1-6; V gene: TRBV24-1; D gene: TRBD1; clone size: few; CDR3 protein: CATSDSLPPGQGNSPLHF; CDR3 DNA: TGTGCCACCAGTGATTCCCTTCCCCCGGGACAGGGAAATTCACCCCTCCACTTT
J gene: TRBJ1-4; V gene: TRBV20-1; D gene: NA; clone size: NA; CDR3 protein: CSASFFGGGNEKLFF; CDR3 DNA: TGCAGTGCTAGTTTTTTTGGGGGGGGAAACGAAAAACTGTTTTTT